These 17 T cell receptor beta chains share one sample of origin, sequenced in a study of T cell responses to AZD1222 COVID-19 vaccine. Sequencing was performed with immunoSEQ multiplex PCR; in TCRdb, only in-frame clones are kept and a portion is missing. This sample has 100,000 to 150,000 clones, with roughly 92% found just once. The sequencing used peripheral blood, collected on day 0 of AZD1222 vaccination. These receptors all come from an adult in good health.

This chain connects TRBV18 to TRBJ1-2; 8 bases align to TRBD1. The V gene's germline CDR1 is KGHSH and CDR2 LQKENI. The CDR3 is made up of 16 amino acids. V dropped 3 bases and J dropped 4; count of bases not matched to a gene: 10. CDR3 in amino acids: CASSPTSGRGPYGYTF. As DNA, the CDR3 is TGTGCCAGCTCACCGACTTCGGGCAGGGGGCCCTATGGCTACACCTTC. Using reference TRBV18 and TRBJ1-2 for the parts outside the CDR3, the full variable domain is NAGVMQNPRHLVRRRGQEARLRCSPMKGHSHVYWYRQLPEEGLKFMVYLQKENIIDESGMPKERFSAEFPKEGPSILRIQQVVRGDSAAYFCASSPTSGRGPYGYTFGSGTRLTVV.

The genes are TRBV18 and TRBJ1-2, with D possibly being TRBD1 (5 bases). There are 14 residues in the CDR3. Germline CDR1 KGHSH, CDR2 LQKENI. Between the trimmed V and J ends, which lost 2 bases and 7 bases, there was a span of 14 bases. This chain's CDR3 is CASSPGGEVAGYTF. The CDR3 DNA sequence: TGTGCCAGCTCACCAGGAGGGGAGGTGGCTGGCTACACCTTC.

The V call is TRBV28, the J call TRBJ1-6, with D hard to call. The V gene's germline CDR1 is MDHEN and CDR2 SYDVKM. The V gene lost 7 bases and the J gene lost 0 bases, with 16 bases spanning the gap. There are 17 residues in the CDR3. The CDR3 sequence: CASIRILGSSYNSPLHF. CDR3 sequence (DNA): TGTGCCAGCATTAGAATCCTAGGGAGCTCCTATAATTCACCCCTCCACTTT.

J is TRBJ2-2 and V is TRBV7-2; TRBD2 matches 8 bases. The V segment lost 4 bases and the J segment 9 bases; nucleotides outside the gene matches: 13. This CDR3 is built from 16 residues. CDR1 is SGHTA and CDR2 is FQGNSA in the germline V gene. The chain's CDR3 is CASSYLPGLGMWELFF. In nucleotides, the CDR3 is TGTGCCAGCAGCTATCTCCCGGGACTAGGGATGTGGGAGCTGTTTTTT. The complete variable domain, with remaining parts taken from reference TRBV7-2 and TRBJ2-2, reads GAGVSQSPSNKVTEKGKDVELRCDPISGHTALYWYRQSLGQGLEFLIYFQGNSAPDKSGLPSDRFSAERTGGSVSTLTIQRTQQEDSAVYLCASSYLPGLGMWELFFGEGSRLTVL.

The chain is built from TRBV13 and TRBJ1-5; TRBD1 agrees at 10 bases. Germline-derived CDR1 and CDR2 are PRHDT and FYEKMQ (reference sequence). The ends lost 5 bases at V and 8 bases at J; junction bases unmatched: 6. This CDR3 has 14 residues. The CDR3 here is CASSPGQGVKPQHF. CDR3 nucleotides: TGTGCCAGCAGCCCTGGACAGGGGGTGAAGCCCCAGCATTTT.

The chain joins TRBV4-1 to TRBJ1-3, with 7 bases lining up with TRBD1. Germline CDR1 MGHRA, CDR2 YSYEKL. Losses at the gene ends were 1 base for V and 4 bases for J; bases not matched to a gene: 4. The CDR3 is 15 amino acids. The CDR3 loop reads CASSQGGTAGNTIYF. The CDR3 DNA follows: TGCGCCAGCAGCCAAGGGGGGACAGCCGGAAACACCATATATTTT.

V usage is TRBV24-1 and J usage is TRBJ2-1; the D gene is possibly TRBD1 (5 bases). This CDR3 has 14 residues. Germline CDR1 KGHDR, CDR2 SFDVKD. V was trimmed by 0 bases and J by 9 bases, leaving 11 bases between them. The CDR3 coding sequence is TGTGCCACCAGTGATTTGCCTATGACAGCTGAGCAGTTCTTC. Residues: CATSDLPMTAEQFF.

The chain joins TRBV19 to TRBJ2-1; 12 bases are a match to TRBD2. With 9 bases clipped from V and 7 bases from J, the junction kept 22 bases outside the gene matches. Germline CDR1 LNHDA, CDR2 SQIVND (reference sequence). The CDR3 spans 19 residues. The CDR3 sequence is CASQPTSGRHPSTRNEQFF. The CDR3 DNA sequence: TGTGCCAGCCAGCCGACTAGCGGGAGACATCCCTCTACAAGGAATGAGCAGTTCTTC.

This clone was observed once. The rearrangement joins TRBV5-1 to TRBJ2-5, with TRBD2 matching 10 bases. With 3 bases clipped from V and 3 bases from J, the junction kept 8 bases outside the gene matches. The CDR3 is 16 amino acids. Germline CDR1 is SGHRS and CDR2 is YFSETQ. The DNA of the CDR3 is TGCGCCAGCAGCTCTGGGTCGCTAGCGGGGGAAGAGACCCAGTACTTC. Its translation: CASSSGSLAGEETQYF.

V is TRBV27 and J is TRBJ1-6; D remains ambiguous. Germline V CDR1 and CDR2: MNHEY, SMNVEV (reference sequence). V was trimmed by 2 bases and J by 12 bases, leaving 17 bases between them. The CDR3 consists of 15 residues. The CDR3 sequence: CASSLRVSLAGPLHF. The CDR3 bases are TGTGCCAGCAGTTTAAGGGTTTCTCTCGCAGGACCCCTCCACTTT.

As DNA, the CDR3 is TGTGCCAGCAGCCCTTCAGAGGCGCATTTTGGCACTGAAGCTTTCTTT. The encoded protein is CASSPSEAHFGTEAFF. This chain connects TRBV7-3 to TRBJ1-1; D remains unclear. Trimming took 5 bases from V and 4 from J, leaving 20 bases between them. The CDR3 covers 16 residues. The V gene's germline CDR1 is SGHTA and CDR2 FQGTGA.

The count of this clone is one. The chain employs TRBV19 and TRBJ1-1; the D is unclear. The CDR3 totals 15 residues. From germline, CDR1 is LNHDA and CDR2 SQIVND (reference sequence). Trimming left V 2 bases short and J 3 bases short, with 13 bases between. The CDR3 loop is CASSISPERDTEAFF. For the CDR3, the DNA is TGTGCCAGTAGTATAAGTCCGGAAAGGGACACTGAAGCTTTCTTT.

This chain joins TRBV19 and TRBJ2-1; D is undetermined. Germline V gene data show CDR1 as LNHDA and CDR2 as SQIVND (reference sequence). The CDR3 consists of 13 residues. Trimming removed 10 bases from V and 2 bases from J, with 12 bases in between. This chain's CDR3 is CATVHETYNEQFF. The CDR3 DNA is TGTGCCACCGTCCATGAGACCTACAATGAGCAGTTCTTC.

V and J are TRBV30 and TRBJ2-7, with D perhaps TRBD2 (5 bases). The CDR3 is 13 residues long. CDR1 is GTSNPN and CDR2 is SVGIG in the germline V gene (reference sequence). Trimming removed 5 bases from V and 5 bases from J, with 16 bases in between. CDR3 region: CAWDPSGWHEQYF. In nucleotides, the CDR3 is TGTGCCTGGGACCCGTCGGGGTGGCACGAGCAGTACTTC.

This clone was observed a handful of times. The J gene is TRBJ1-3, the V gene TRBV21-1; the DNA was not used to check the table's D call, TRBD1. TRBV21-1 counts as a pseudogene. CDR3 length equals 14 residues. The CDR3: CASSGTPAGNTIYF. CDR3 in DNA: TGTGCCAGCAGCGGGACACCAGCTGGAAACACCATATATTTT.

V gene TRBV3-1 (or the pseudogene TRBV3-2) combines with J gene TRBJ2-1; 8 bases align to TRBD2. CDR3 length equals 16 residues. Trimming took 6 bases from V and 4 from J; bases not matched to a gene: 11. Per the germline V gene, CDR1 is LGHDT and CDR2 is YNNKEL (reference sequence). The CDR3 DNA reads TGTGCCAGCAGGCATGCCAGCGGGGGTCCATACAATGAGCAGTTCTTC. It translates to CASRHASGGPYNEQFF.

This chain joins TRBV19 and TRBJ2-2; TRBD2 matches at 12 bases. The CDR3 is 15 amino acids. The junction had 1 base not matched to a gene; V was cut back by 2 bases and J by 6 bases. The germline CDR1 and CDR2 sequences are LNHDA and SQIVND (reference sequence). CDR3 coding DNA: TGTGCCAGTAGTATACTAGCGGGAGGGCCCGGGGAGCTGTTTTTT. This translates into CASSILAGGPGELFF.